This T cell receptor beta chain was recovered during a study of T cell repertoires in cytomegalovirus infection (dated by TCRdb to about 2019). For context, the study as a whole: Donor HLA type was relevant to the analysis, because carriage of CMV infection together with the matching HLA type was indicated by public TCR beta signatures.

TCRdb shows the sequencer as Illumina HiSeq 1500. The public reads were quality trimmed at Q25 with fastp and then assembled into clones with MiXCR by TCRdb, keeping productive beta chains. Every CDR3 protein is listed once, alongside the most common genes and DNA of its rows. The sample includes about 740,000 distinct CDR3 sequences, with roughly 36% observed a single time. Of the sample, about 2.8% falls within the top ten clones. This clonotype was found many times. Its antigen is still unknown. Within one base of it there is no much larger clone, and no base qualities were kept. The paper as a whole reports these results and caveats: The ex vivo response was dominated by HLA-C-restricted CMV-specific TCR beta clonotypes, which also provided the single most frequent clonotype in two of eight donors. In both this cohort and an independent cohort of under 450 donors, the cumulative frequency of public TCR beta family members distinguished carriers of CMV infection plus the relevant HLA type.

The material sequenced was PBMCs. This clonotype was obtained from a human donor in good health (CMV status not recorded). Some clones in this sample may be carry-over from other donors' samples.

The bases are TGTGCCAGCAGCTTGGGACCTTTAAGCTATGGCTACACCTTC. Its protein product is CASSLGPLSYGYTF. The sequence is built from TRBV7-2 and TRBJ1-2; TRBD1 is a weak D gene call, 5 bases matching. V is reduced by 3 bases and J by 4 bases, leaving a spacing of 12 bases between them. CDR1 and CDR2 (SGHTA, FQGNSA) derive from the germline V gene. The CDR3 has 14 amino acids, counting the end cysteine and phenylalanine. The read is trimmed to its CDR3 DNA, 42 bases read in frame from base 1.